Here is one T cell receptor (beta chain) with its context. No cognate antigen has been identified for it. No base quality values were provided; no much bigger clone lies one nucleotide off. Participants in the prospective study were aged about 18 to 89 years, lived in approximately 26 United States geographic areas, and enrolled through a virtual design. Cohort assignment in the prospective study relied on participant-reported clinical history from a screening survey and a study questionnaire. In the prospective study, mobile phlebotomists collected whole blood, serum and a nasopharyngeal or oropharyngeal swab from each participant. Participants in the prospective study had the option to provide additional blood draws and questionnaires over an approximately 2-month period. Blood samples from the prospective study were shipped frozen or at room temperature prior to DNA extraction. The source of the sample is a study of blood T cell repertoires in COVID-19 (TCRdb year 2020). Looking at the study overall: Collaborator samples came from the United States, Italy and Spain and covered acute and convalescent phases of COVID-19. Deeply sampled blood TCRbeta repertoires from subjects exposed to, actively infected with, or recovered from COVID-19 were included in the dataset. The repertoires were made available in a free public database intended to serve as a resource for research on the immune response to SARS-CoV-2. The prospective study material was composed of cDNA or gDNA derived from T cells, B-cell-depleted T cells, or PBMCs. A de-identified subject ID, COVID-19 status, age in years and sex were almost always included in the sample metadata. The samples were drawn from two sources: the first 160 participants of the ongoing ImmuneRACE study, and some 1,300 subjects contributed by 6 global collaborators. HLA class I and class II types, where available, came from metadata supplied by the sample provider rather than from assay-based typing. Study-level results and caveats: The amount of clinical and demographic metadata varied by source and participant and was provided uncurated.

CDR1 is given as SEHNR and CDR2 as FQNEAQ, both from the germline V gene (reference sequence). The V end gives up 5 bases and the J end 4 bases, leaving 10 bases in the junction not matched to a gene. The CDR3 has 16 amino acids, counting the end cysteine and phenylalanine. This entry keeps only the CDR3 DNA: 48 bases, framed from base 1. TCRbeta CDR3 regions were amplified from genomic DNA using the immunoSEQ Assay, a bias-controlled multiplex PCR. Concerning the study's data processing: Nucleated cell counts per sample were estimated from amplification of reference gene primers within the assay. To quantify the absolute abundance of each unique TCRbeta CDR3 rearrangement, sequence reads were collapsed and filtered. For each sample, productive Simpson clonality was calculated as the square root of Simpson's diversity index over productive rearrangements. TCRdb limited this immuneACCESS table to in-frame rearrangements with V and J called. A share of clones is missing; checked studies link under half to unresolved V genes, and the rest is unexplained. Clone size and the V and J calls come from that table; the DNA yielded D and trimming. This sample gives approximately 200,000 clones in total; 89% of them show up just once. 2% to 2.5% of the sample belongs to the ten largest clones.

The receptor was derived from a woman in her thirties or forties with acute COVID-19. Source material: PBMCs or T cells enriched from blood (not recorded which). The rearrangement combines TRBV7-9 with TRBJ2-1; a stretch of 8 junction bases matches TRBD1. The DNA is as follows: TGTGCCAGCAGCCCACCCTCCGGGACAGGATACAATGAGCAGTTCTTC. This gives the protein CASSPPSGTGYNEQFF.